The 25 T cell receptor beta chains below come from one sample, sequenced in a study of early T cells in non-severe SARS-CoV-2 infection. Via MiXCR, TCRdb re-called the 5' RACE reads, giving one row per CDR3 protein. This sample has some 38,000 distinct CDR3 sequences, with 4.5% to 7% found just once. Sequenced material: whole blood, taken at baseline. Receptor source: an adult who was a healthcare worker with PCR-confirmed SARS-CoV-2 infection or an uninfected control (not recorded which).

This clonotype has only a few counts. The rearrangement uses TRBV30 and TRBJ2-4; the D gene is possibly TRBD2 (5 bases). This CDR3 spans 14 amino acids. Germline V gene data show CDR1 as GTSNPN and CDR2 as SVGIG (reference sequence). The V end was cut by 0 bases, the J end by 6 bases, with 12 bases between. The DNA for the CDR3 is TGTGCCTGGAGTGTGGACTCTATTTCAAACATTCAGTACTTC. Its protein is CAWSVDSISNIQYF.

This clonotype was recorded at least ten times. This chain links TRBV5-4 with TRBJ2-2; 11 nucleotides match TRBD2. The CDR3 covers 16 residues. V shed 4 bases and J 7 bases; nucleotides not matched to a gene: 9. Germline V lookup: CDR1 SGHNT, CDR2 YYREEE (reference sequence). CDR3 sequence (DNA): TGTGCCAGCAGCACCAGCAACGGACTAGCGGGCGGGGAGCTGTTTTTT. The encoded protein is CASSTSNGLAGGELFF.

This clonotype was detected ten times or more. The rearrangement uses TRBV25-1 and TRBJ2-7; D unresolved. CDR3 length: 14 amino acids. The V and J ends lost 5 bases and 3 bases respectively, with 14 bases between them. The germline gives CDR1 MGHDK, CDR2 SYGVNS. The CDR3 DNA follows: TGTGCCAGCAGTCCCGGGCCCTTATACTACGAGCAGTACTTC. Its translation: CASSPGPLYYEQYF.

This clonotype was observed many times. V usage is TRBV10-3 and J usage is TRBJ2-5; no clear D gene. V lost 2 bases and J 1 base, leaving 5 bases between the germline ends. Germline V gives CDR1 ENHRY, CDR2 SYGVKD. CDR3 size: 13 residues. CDR3 DNA: TGTGCCATCAGTGAGGCAGGCCAAGAGACCCAGTACTTC. Encoded protein: CAISEAGQETQYF.

This clonotype was detected many times. CDR3 in amino acids: CASSSPGTGLNQETQYF. The CDR3 DNA is TGTGCCAGCAGCTCGCCCGGGACAGGGCTAAACCAAGAGACCCAGTACTTC. V is TRBV7-9 and J is TRBJ2-5; 9 nucleotides line up with TRBD1. CDR3 length equals 17 residues. CDR1 is SEHNR, CDR2 FQNEAQ, per germline (reference sequence). Trimming removed 4 bases from V and 0 bases from J; junction bases left unmatched: 9.

This clonotype has ten or more counts. This chain uses TRBV10-2 with TRBJ1-2; D might be TRBD1 (6 bases). The CDR3 spans 14 residues. Germline values: CDR1 WSHSY, CDR2 SAAADI. V lost 4 bases and J lost 6, with 15 bases in between. CDR3 loop: CASSAFTGLNGYTF. DNA for the CDR3: TGCGCCAGCAGTGCCTTCACAGGGTTGAATGGCTACACCTTC.

The chain is built from TRBV14 and TRBJ2-2; TRBD2 is a possible D gene (6 bases). The germline V gene encodes CDR1 SGHDN and CDR2 FVKESK. V was cut by 2 bases and J by 3 bases, with 7 bases left in between. There are 14 residues in the CDR3. The CDR3: CASSQWGDTGELFF. Here the CDR3 DNA reads TGTGCCAGCAGCCAATGGGGGGACACCGGGGAGCTGTTTTTT.

This clonotype has ten or more counts. The genes are TRBV20-1 and TRBJ2-5, with D possibly being TRBD1 (6 bases). CDR1 is DFQATT, CDR2 SNEGSKA, per germline (reference sequence). The germline V and J ends were trimmed by 5 bases and 1 base, with 11 bases remaining between them. There are 13 residues in the CDR3. CDR3 nucleotide sequence: TGCAGTGCTGCCCGGGACACCCAAGAGACCCAGTACTTC. It translates to CSAARDTQETQYF.

Ten or more counts support this clonotype. The chain couples TRBV2 to TRBJ1-4, with 10 bases identical to TRBD1. Trimming removed 5 bases from V and 6 bases from J; junction bases left unmatched: 18. Germline V gene lookup returns CDR1 SNHLY and CDR2 FYNNEI. The CDR3 has 19 residues. The CDR3 coding sequence is TGTGCCAGCAGTCCAACCGGGACAGGGGTCAATGTGATGGATGAAAAACTGTTTTTT. It codes for CASSPTGTGVNVMDEKLFF.

This clonotype has at least ten counts. V is TRBV30 and J is TRBJ2-3, with D possibly TRBD2 on 6 matching bases. The V gene lost 0 bases and the J gene lost 6 bases, with 10 bases spanning the gap. Germline V lookup: CDR1 GTSNPN, CDR2 SVGIG (reference sequence). This CDR3 contains 13 residues. The CDR3 is CAWSVRRGDTQYF. The CDR3 DNA reads as TGTGCCTGGAGTGTACGTCGGGGGGATACGCAGTATTTT.

The chain employs TRBV27 and TRBJ1-1; unclear D gene. V was cut by 4 bases and J by 0 bases, with 6 bases left in between. Germline CDR1 is MNHEY and CDR2 is SMNVEV (reference sequence). CDR3 length: 13 residues. The DNA for the CDR3 is TGTGCCAGCAGTTGGAATTTGAACACTGAAGCTTTCTTT. It is translated as CASSWNLNTEAFF.

This clonotype has a handful of counts. The rearrangement joins TRBV5-6 to TRBJ2-2; no clear D gene. The CDR3 totals 14 residues. Trimming cost V 4 bases and J 7 bases, with 14 bases left between them. Germline V lookup: CDR1 SGHDT, CDR2 YYEEEE. For the CDR3, the DNA is TGTGCCAGCAGCCCAAATGGGGTGCACGGGGAGCTGTTTTTT. This gives the protein CASSPNGVHGELFF.

This clonotype was detected only a few times. The chain joins TRBV27 to TRBJ1-1; 8 bases are shared with TRBD1. V dropped 6 bases and J dropped 7; count of bases not matched to a gene: 7. Germline V lookup: CDR1 MNHEY, CDR2 SMNVEV (reference sequence). The CDR3 covers 13 residues. Written as DNA, the CDR3 is TGTGCCAGCAGCCGACAGGGGAGGGGTGAAGCTTTCTTT. Translated, it gives CASSRQGRGEAFF.

The rearrangement links TRBV29-1 to TRBJ2-7; 13 bases are shared with TRBD2. This CDR3 comprises 15 residues. Germline V gene lookup returns CDR1 SQVTM and CDR2 ANQGSEA. V lost 3 bases and J lost 3; bases outside the gene matches: 5. The CDR3 sequence: CSVDIGLAGVYEQYF. CDR3 nucleotide sequence: TGCAGCGTTGACATAGGACTAGCGGGAGTCTACGAGCAGTACTTC.

This clonotype was seen repeatedly, ten times or more. CDR3 in amino acids: CAYQPSFVFGANVLTF. As DNA, the CDR3 is TGTGCCTACCAACCTTCCTTCGTCTTTGGGGCCAACGTCCTGACTTTC. This chain uses TRBV30 with TRBJ2-6; D gene ambiguous. Between the trimmed V and J ends, which lost 7 bases and 3 bases, there was a span of 19 bases. The CDR3 runs to 16 residues. Germline values: CDR1 GTSNPN, CDR2 SVGIG (reference sequence). The full variable domain, its missing parts supplied by reference TRBV30 and TRBJ2-6, is SQTIHQWPATLVQPVGSPLSLECTVEGTSNPNLYWYRQAAGRGLQLLFYSVGIGQISSEVPQNLSASRPQDRQFILSSKKLLLSDSGFYLCAYQPSFVFGANVLTFGAGSRLTVL.

This clonotype was detected ten times or more. J is TRBJ2-1 and V is TRBV11-3, with D tentatively TRBD2 (6 bases). Germline assignment: CDR1 SGHNT and CDR2 YENEEA. The CDR3 contains 13 residues. The V and J ends lost 1 base and 10 bases respectively, with 11 bases between them. The CDR3 region is CASSLVSGDEQFF. The CDR3 nucleotides are TGTGCCAGCAGCTTAGTCTCGGGGGACGAGCAGTTCTTC.

This clonotype was observed a handful of times. The V and J genes are TRBV6-2 or TRBV6-3 and TRBJ2-3; no definite D call. This CDR3 contains 14 residues. CDR1 and CDR2 from the germline V gene are MNHEY and SVGEGT. V lost 6 bases and J 3 bases, leaving 13 bases between the germline ends. The CDR3 region is CASSRLETTDTQYF. The CDR3 bases are TGTGCCAGCAGCCGCCTAGAGACTACAGATACGCAGTATTTT.

This clonotype was detected ten times or more. This chain connects TRBV12-3 or TRBV12-4 to TRBJ2-7, with D hard to call. Between the trimmed V and J ends, which lost 0 bases and 5 bases, there was a span of 14 bases. This CDR3 comprises 15 residues. Written as DNA, the CDR3 is TGTGCCAGCAGTTTAGCGGACGGATACCGCCACGAGCAGTACTTC. This sequence encodes CASSLADGYRHEQYF.

This clonotype was seen ten or more times. This chain uses TRBV19 with TRBJ2-2, with D perhaps TRBD1 (5 bases). CDR1 LNHDA and CDR2 SQIVND come from the germline V gene (reference sequence). V lost 6 bases, J lost 0 bases, and 11 bases lay in between. CDR3 length: 15 residues. CDR3 in DNA: TGTGCCAGTAGCAAGACAGCCTCGAACACCGGGGAGCTGTTTTTT. It encodes CASSKTASNTGELFF.

This clonotype was detected many times. The chain links TRBV2 to TRBJ2-5; D may correspond to TRBD1 or TRBD2 (6 bases each). The CDR3 runs to 14 residues. V lost 5 bases, J lost 3 bases, and 13 bases lay in between. Germline V lookup: CDR1 SNHLY, CDR2 FYNNEI. As DNA, the CDR3 is TGTGCCAGCAGTCGGGGGCGCCGCGAAGAGACCCAGTACTTC. As protein: CASSRGRREETQYF.

This clonotype was counted many times. The chain is built from TRBV12-3 or TRBV12-4 and TRBJ1-1; D may be TRBD1 (5 bases). The CDR3 runs to 15 residues. V was pared by 6 bases and J by 1 base, with 15 bases between. This chain's CDR3 is CASSPMDTSNTEAFF. The CDR3 DNA sequence: TGTGCCAGCAGCCCAATGGACACATCGAACACTGAAGCTTTCTTT.

This clonotype appeared many times. This chain uses TRBV5-1 with TRBJ1-4, with D maybe TRBD1 (6 bases). Trimming removed 4 bases at V and 0 bases at J, with 13 bases between. The CDR3 length is 16 residues. CDR1 and CDR2 (germline): SGHRS, YFSETQ. The CDR3 DNA follows: TGCGCCAGCAGCCCCGGACAGCTTACAACTAATGAAAAACTGTTTTTT. Residues: CASSPGQLTTNEKLFF.

The J gene is TRBJ1-2, the V gene TRBV7-2; 11 bases fit TRBD1. V was clipped by 8 bases and J by 4 bases; unmatched bases: 9. Per germline, CDR1 SGHTA and CDR2 FQGNSA. This CDR3 has 15 amino acids. DNA of the CDR3: TGTGCCAGCGGTAGGACAGGGGGCGCGAGCTATGGCTACACCTTC. Translation gives CASGRTGGASYGYTF.

This clonotype came up many times. This sequence joins TRBV4-2 and TRBJ1-1; possible D gene TRBD1, 6 bases. Trimming cost V 5 bases and J 1 base, with 14 bases left between them. Per the germline V gene, CDR1 is LGHNA and CDR2 is YNFKEQ. There are 15 residues in the CDR3. The chain's CDR3 is CASSSLGGGNTEAFF. The CDR3 coding sequence is TGTGCCAGCAGCTCTCTGGGAGGGGGGAACACTGAAGCTTTCTTT.

The chain has TRBV6-5 and TRBJ2-1; TRBD1 aligns across 9 bases. The CDR3 contains 16 residues. In germline, CDR1 is MNHEY, CDR2 SVGAGI. V was pared by 6 bases and J by 5 bases, with 11 bases of the junction left unmatched. CDR3 sequence: CASRIRSGTGNNEQFF. CDR3 nucleotides: TGTGCCAGCAGAATACGCTCAGGGACAGGGAACAATGAGCAGTTCTTC.